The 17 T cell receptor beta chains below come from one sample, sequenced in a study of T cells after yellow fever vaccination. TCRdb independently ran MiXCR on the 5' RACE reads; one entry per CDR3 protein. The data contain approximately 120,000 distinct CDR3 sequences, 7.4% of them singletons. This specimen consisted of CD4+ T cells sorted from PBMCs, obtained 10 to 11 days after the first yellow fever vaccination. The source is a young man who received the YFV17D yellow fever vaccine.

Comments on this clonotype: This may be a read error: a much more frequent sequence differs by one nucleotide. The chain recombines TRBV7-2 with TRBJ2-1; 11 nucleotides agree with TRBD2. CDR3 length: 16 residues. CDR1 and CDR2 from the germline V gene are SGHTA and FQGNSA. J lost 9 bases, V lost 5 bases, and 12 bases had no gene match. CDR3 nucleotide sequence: TGTGCCAGCAGCCCTGGTGGGGCACTAGCGGGGGCTGAGCAGTTCTTC. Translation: CASSPGGALAGAEQFF.

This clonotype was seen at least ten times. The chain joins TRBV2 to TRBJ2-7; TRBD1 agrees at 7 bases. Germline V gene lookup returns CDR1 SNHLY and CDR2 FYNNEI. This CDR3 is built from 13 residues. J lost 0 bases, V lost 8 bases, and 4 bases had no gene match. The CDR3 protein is CASHTGVSYEQYF. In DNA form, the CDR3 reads TGTGCCAGCCACACAGGGGTCTCCTACGAGCAGTACTTC.

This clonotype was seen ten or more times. CDR3 sequence (DNA): TGTGCCAGCAGTCGGGGAGGGGGGGCCAAAGAGCAGTACTTC. Protein product: CASSRGGGAKEQYF. The rearrangement uses TRBV7-2 and TRBJ2-7; D is possibly TRBD2 (7 bases). With 6 bases removed from V and 7 bases from J, the gap between germline ends came to 19 bases. This CDR3 has 14 amino acids. Germline V gene sequence: CDR1 SGHTA, CDR2 FQGNSA.

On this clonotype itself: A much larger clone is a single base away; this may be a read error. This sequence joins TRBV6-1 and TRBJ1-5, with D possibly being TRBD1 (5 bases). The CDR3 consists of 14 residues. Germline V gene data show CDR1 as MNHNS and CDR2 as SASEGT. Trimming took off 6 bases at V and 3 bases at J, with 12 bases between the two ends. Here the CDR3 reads CASRSGTVNQPQHF. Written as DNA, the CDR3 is TGTGCCAGCAGGTCCGGGACGGTCAATCAGCCCCAGCATTTT.

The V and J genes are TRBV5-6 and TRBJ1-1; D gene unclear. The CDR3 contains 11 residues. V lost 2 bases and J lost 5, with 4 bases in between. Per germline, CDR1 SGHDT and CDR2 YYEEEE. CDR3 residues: CASSLTTEAFF. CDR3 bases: TGTGCCAGCAGCTTAACTACTGAAGCTTTCTTT.

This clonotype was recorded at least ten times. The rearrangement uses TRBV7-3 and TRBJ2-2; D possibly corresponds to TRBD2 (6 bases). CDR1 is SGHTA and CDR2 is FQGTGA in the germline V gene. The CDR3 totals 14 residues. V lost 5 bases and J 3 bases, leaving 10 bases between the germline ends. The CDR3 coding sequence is TGTGCCAGCAGCCAGGACTACCACACCGGGGAGCTGTTTTTT. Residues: CASSQDYHTGELFF. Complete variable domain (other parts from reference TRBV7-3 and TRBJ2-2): GAGVSQTPSNKVTEKGKYVELRCDPISGHTALYWYRQSLGQGPEFLIYFQGTGAADDSGLPNDRFFAVRPEGSVSTLKIQRTERGDSAVYLCASSQDYHTGELFFGEGSRLTVL.

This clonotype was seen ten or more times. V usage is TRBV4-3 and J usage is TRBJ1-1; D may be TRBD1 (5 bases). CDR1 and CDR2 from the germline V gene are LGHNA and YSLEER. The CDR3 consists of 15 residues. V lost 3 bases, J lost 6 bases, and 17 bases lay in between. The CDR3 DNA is TGCGCCAGCAGCCAGCAGACAGAAGTACGTTCTGAAGCTTTCTTT. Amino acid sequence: CASSQQTEVRSEAFF.

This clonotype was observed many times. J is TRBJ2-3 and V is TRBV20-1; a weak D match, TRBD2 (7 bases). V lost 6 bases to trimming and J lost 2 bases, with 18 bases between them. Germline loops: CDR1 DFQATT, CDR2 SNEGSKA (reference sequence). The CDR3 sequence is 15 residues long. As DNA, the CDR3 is TGCAGTGCCCCCCCATTAGGGGGGGCCACAGATACGCAGTATTTT. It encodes CSAPPLGGATDTQYF.

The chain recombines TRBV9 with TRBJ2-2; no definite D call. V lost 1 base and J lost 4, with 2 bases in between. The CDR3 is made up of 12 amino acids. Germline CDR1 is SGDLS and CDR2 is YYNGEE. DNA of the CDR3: TGTGCCAGCAGCGTATTCACCGGGGAGCTGTTTTTT. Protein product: CASSVFTGELFF.

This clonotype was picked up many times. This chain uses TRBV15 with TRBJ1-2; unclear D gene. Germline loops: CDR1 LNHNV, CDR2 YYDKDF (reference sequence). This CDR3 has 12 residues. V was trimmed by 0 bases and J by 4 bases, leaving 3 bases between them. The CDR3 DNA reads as TGTGCCACCAGCAGAGACGCCTATGGCTACACCTTC. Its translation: CATSRDAYGYTF. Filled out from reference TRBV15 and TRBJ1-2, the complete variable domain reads DAMVIQNPRYQVTQFGKPVTLSCSQTLNHNVMYWYQQKSSQAPKLLFHYYDKDFNNEADTPDNFQSRRPNTSFCFLDIRSPGLGDTAMYLCATSRDAYGYTFGSGTRLTVV.

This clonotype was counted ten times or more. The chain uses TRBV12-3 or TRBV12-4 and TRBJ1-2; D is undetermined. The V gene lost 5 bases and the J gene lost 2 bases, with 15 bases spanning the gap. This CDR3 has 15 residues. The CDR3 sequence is CASSPGVFGNYGYTF. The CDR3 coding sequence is TGTGCCAGCAGTCCCGGGGTGTTTGGGAACTATGGCTACACCTTC.

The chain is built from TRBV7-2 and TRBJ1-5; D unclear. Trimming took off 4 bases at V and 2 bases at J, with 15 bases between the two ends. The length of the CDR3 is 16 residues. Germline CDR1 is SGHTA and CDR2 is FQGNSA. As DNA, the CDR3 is TGTGCCAGCAGCTCCCGGGCCCTCGCGGGCAATCAGCCCCAGCATTTT. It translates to CASSSRALAGNQPQHF.

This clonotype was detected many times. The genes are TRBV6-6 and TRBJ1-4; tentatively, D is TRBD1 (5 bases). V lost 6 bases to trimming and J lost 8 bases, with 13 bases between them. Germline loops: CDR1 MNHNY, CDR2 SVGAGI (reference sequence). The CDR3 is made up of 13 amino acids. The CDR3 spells CASRGQGAEKLFF. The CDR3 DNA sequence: TGTGCCAGCAGGGGGCAGGGAGCCGAAAAACTGTTTTTT.

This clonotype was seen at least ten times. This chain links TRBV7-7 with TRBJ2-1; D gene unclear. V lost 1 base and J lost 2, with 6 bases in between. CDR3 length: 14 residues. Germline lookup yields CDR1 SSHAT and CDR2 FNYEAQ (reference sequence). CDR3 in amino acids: CASSLGWAYNEQFF. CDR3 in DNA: TGTGCCAGCAGCTTAGGCTGGGCCTACAATGAGCAGTTCTTC.

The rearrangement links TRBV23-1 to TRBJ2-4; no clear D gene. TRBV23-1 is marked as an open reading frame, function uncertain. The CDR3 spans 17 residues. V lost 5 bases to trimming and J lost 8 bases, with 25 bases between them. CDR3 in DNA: TGCGCCAGCAGTATTCCCGTGTGGCCCTTGCCCAAGGACATTCAGTACTTC. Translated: CASSIPVWPLPKDIQYF.

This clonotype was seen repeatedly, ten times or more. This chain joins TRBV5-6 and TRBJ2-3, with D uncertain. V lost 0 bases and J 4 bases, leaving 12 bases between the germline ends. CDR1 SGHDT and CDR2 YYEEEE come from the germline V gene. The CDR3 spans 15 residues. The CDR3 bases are TGTGCCAGCAGCTTGGGTGGACGGCAAGCAGATACGCAGTATTTT. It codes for CASSLGGRQADTQYF.

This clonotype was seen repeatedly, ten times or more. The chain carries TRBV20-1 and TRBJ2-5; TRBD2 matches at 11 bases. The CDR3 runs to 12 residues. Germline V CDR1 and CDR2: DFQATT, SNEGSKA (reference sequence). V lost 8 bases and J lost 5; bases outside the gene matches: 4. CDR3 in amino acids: CSLAGGMETQYF. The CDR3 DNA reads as TGCAGTTTAGCGGGGGGGATGGAGACCCAGTACTTC.